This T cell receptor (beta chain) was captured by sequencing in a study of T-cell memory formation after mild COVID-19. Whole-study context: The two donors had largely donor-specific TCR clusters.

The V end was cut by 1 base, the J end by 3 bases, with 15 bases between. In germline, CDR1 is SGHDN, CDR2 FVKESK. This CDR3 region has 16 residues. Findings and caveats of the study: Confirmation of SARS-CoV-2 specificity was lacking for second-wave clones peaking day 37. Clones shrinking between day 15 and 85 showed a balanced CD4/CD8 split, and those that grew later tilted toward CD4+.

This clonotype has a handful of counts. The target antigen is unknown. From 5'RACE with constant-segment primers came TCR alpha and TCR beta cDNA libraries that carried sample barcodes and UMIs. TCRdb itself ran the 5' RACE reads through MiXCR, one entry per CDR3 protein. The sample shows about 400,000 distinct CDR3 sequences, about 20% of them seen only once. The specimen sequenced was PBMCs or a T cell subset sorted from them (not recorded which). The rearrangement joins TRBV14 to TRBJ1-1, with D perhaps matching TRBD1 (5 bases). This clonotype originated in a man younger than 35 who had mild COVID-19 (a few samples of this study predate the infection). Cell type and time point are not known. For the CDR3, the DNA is TGTGCCAGCAGCCAAGCCCAGGGCAGATTGTACACTGAAGCTTTCTTT. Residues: CASSQAQGRLYTEAFF.